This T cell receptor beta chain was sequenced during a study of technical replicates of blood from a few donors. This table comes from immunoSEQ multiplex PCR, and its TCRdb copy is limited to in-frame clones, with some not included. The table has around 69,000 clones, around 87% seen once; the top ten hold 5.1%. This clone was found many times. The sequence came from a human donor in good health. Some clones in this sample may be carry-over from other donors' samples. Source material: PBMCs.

The CDR3, as DNA: TGCGCCAGCAGTGCTGCAGGGGGTTACAATGAGCAGTTCTTC. Its translation is CASSAAGGYNEQFF. The V gene is TRBV5-1, the J gene TRBJ2-1; 7 bases match TRBD1. Germline V gene lookup returns CDR1 SGHRS and CDR2 YFSETQ. J gave up 4 bases and V 5 bases, and 6 bases lay outside the gene matches. CDR3 size: 14 residues.